This T cell receptor (beta chain) emerged from a study of blood T cells in healthy people across ages. The second PCR ran about 6 to 12 cycles with a sample-barcoded 5' primer and J-beta primers. TCRdb processed the 5' RACE reads anew with MiXCR; each CDR3 protein has one entry. The sample lists some 930,000 distinct CDR3 sequences; 29% were seen once. The V gene's germline CDR1 is SGDLS and CDR2 YYNGEE. Trimming stripped 3 bases from V and 0 bases from J, with 12 bases between. This CDR3 region has 15 residues. There are a few counts of this clonotype. A further study also used this sample, focusing on T cells of mothers and their children.

This TCR derives from a woman between 35 and 50 years old in good health. The chain is built from TRBV9 and TRBJ1-2; a possible D gene is TRBD1 (6 bases). The sample taken for sequencing was blood. DNA for the CDR3: TGTGCCAGCAGCGCTAAGACAGGAGCTAACTATGGCTACACCTTC. It translates to CASSAKTGANYGYTF.